Detailed here is one TCR beta chain. This entry is derived from a study of identical twins. TCRdb independently ran MiXCR on the 5' RACE reads; one entry per CDR3 protein. The table lists some 570,000 distinct CDR3 sequences, approximately 20% of them singletons, with 0.45% to 0.5% in the top ten. V was pared by 2 bases and J by 1 base, with 7 bases between. Germline V gene data show CDR1 as MDHEN and CDR2 as SYDVKM. The CDR3 extends over 14 amino acids. The sample also formed part of further work on yellow fever vaccine responses in identical twins. Turning to that study: Twins' vaccine T cell responses reportedly seemed partly convergent and partly personalized.

The sequencing input was CD4+ T cells sorted from blood. This sequence joins TRBV28 and TRBJ2-3; no clear D gene. The sequence derives from a woman aged 18-35 years in good health. Here the CDR3 DNA reads TGTGCCAGCAGTTTAGCCAGACGCACAGATACGCAGTATTTT. This gives the protein CASSLARRTDTQYF.